The 7 T cell receptor beta chains presented below share a single source sample, sequenced in a study of blood T cell repertoires in COVID-19. Libraries were prepared by immunoSEQ multiplex PCR; TCRdb keeps only in-frame clonotypes and omits some of them. The repertoire holds about 220,000 clones, over 75% seen once, with about 3.4% in the top ten. Sequenced sample: PBMCs or T cells enriched from blood (not recorded which). Receptors originate from a woman in her sixties who had recovered from COVID-19.

The gene calls are TRBV7-3 and TRBJ1-1, with TRBD1 matching 8 bases. Germline trimming cut 9 bases from V and 1 base from J; bases unmatched to any gene: 7. CDR1 SGHTA and CDR2 FQGTGA come from the germline V gene. The length of the CDR3 is 14 residues. The CDR3 sequence: CASAQGAGNTEAFF. In nucleotides, the CDR3 is TGTGCCAGTGCCCAGGGGGCGGGGAACACTGAAGCTTTCTTT.

J is TRBJ1-6 and V is TRBV7-2; D is uncertain. Germline CDR1 is SGHTA and CDR2 is FQGNSA. Trimming pared 5 bases from V and 6 bases from J, leaving 14 bases between. This CDR3 is 15 amino acids long. CDR3 in DNA: TGTGCCAGCAGCCGGAGACTAAGGAGTAATTCACCCCTCCACTTT. Translated, it gives CASSRRLRSNSPLHF.

The chain employs TRBV6-5 and TRBJ1-1; the D gene is possibly TRBD1 (6 bases). This CDR3 has 14 residues. Germline V gene sequence: CDR1 MNHEY, CDR2 SVGAGI. V lost 3 bases, J lost 4 bases, and 12 bases lay in between. CDR3 nucleotides: TGTGCCAGCAGTTATTTATCAGGGGCCACTGAAGCTTTCTTT. It encodes CASSYLSGATEAFF.

The rearrangement links TRBV3-1 (or the pseudogene TRBV3-2) to TRBJ2-1; 11 bases are shared with TRBD2. Losses at the gene ends were 0 bases for V and 6 bases for J; bases not matched to a gene: 4. Germline values: CDR1 LGHDT, CDR2 YNNKEL (reference sequence). CDR3 length: 16 residues. This CDR3 reads CASSQDRLAGINEQFF. The CDR3 region has the DNA TGTGCCAGCAGCCAAGATCGACTAGCGGGAATCAATGAGCAGTTCTTC.

This chain links TRBV7-2 with TRBJ2-3; 12 positions agree with TRBD1. CDR3 length: 16 residues. Looked up from germline, CDR1 is SGHTA and CDR2 is FQGNSA. V was pared by 5 bases and J by 3 bases, with 6 bases of the junction left unmatched. CDR3 protein: CASSQLGQGATDTQYF. The CDR3 DNA is TGTGCCAGCAGCCAACTGGGACAGGGGGCAACAGATACGCAGTATTTT.

This chain joins TRBV5-1 and TRBJ1-3, with a possible D match to TRBD1 (6 bases). The CDR3 has 14 amino acids. Germline assignment: CDR1 SGHRS and CDR2 YFSETQ. V gave up 2 bases and J gave up 8 bases, with 14 bases separating them. Here the CDR3 DNA reads TGCGCCAGCAGCTTACAGGGATCCGTAGACACCATATATTTT. Its translation: CASSLQGSVDTIYF.

This clone showed up just once. This chain joins TRBV6-5 and TRBJ2-2; 7 bases align to TRBD1. The CDR3 covers 15 residues. CDR1 is MNHEY, CDR2 SVGAGI, per germline. V lost 2 bases, J lost 1 base, and 1 base stayed unmatched. DNA of the CDR3: TGTGCCAGCAGTTACAGGGACAGGAACACCGGGGAGCTGTTTTTT. Protein: CASSYRDRNTGELFF.